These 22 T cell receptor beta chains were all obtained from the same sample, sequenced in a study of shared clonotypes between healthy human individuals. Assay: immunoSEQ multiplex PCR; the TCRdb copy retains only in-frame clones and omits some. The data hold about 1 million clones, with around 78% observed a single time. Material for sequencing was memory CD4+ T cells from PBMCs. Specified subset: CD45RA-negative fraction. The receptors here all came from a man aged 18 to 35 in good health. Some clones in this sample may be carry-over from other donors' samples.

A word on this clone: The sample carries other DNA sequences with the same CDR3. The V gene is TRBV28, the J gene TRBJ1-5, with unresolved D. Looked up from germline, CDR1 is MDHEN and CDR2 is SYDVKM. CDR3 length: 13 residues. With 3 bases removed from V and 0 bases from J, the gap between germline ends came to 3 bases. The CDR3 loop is CASSFRSNQPQHF. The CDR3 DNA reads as TGTGCCAGCAGTTTTCGTAGCAATCAGCCCCAGCATTTT.

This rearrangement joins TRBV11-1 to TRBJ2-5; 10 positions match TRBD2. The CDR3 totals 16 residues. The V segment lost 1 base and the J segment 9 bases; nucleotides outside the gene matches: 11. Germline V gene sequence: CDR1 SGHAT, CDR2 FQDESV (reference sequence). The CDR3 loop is CASSLVGLAAKGAQYF. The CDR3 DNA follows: TGTGCCAGCAGCTTAGTTGGACTAGCGGCCAAAGGGGCCCAGTACTTC.

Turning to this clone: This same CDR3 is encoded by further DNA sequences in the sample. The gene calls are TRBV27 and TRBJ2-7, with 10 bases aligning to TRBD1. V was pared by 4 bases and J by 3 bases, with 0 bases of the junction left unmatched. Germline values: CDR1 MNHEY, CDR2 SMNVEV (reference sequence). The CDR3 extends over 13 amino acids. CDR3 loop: CASSWDRGYEQYF. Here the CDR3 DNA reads TGTGCCAGCAGTTGGGACAGGGGCTACGAGCAGTACTTC.

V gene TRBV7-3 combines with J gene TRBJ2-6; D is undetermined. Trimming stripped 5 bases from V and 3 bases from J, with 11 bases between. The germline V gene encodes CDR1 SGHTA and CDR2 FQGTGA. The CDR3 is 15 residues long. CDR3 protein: CASSRVGGGANVLTF. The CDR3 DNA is TGTGCCAGCAGCCGCGTTGGCGGTGGGGCCAACGTCCTGACTTTC.

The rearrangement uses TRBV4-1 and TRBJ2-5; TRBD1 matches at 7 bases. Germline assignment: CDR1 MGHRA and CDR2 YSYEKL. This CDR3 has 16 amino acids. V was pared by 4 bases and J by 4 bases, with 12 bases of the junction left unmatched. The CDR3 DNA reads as TGCGCCAGCAGCCCGTTTACCGGGACAGAAGGAGAGACCCAGTACTTC. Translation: CASSPFTGTEGETQYF.

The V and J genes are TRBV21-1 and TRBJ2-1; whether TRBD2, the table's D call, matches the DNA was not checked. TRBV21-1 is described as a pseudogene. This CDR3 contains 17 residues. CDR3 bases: TGTGCCAGCAGCAAAGGTGGTCCAGCGGGAGACGGAGGTGAGCAGTTCTTC. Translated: CASSKGGPAGDGGEQFF.

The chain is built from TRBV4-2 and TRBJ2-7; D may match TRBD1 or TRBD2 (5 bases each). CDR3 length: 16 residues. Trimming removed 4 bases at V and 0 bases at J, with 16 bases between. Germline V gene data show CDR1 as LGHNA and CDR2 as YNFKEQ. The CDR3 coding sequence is TGTGCCAGCAGCCGATATTACGGGACCAGCTCCTACGAGCAGTACTTC. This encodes CASSRYYGTSSYEQYF.

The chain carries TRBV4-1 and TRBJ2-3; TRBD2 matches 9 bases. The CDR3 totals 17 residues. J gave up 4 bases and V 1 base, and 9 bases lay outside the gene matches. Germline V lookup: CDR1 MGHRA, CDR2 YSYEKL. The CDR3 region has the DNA TGCGCCAGCAGCCAAGGAGCGGCGGGAGGGCTCGCAGATACGCAGTATTTT. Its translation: CASSQGAAGGLADTQYF.

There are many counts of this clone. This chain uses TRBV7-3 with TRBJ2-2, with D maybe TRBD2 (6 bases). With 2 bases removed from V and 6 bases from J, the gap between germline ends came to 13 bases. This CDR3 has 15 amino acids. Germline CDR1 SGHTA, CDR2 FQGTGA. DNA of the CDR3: TGTGCCAGCAGCTTACGGCGGGGTGGGGCCGGGGAGCTGTTTTTT. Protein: CASSLRRGGAGELFF.

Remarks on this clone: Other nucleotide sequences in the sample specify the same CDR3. The DNA for the CDR3 is TGTGCTAGTGGTTTTTCCGGGGCCAACGTCCTGACTTTC. It translates to CASGFSGANVLTF. The rearrangement links TRBV12-5 to TRBJ2-6; D is ambiguous. CDR3 length equals 13 residues. Germline assignment: CDR1 LGHNT and CDR2 FRNRAP. V was clipped by 3 bases and J by 4 bases, with 4 bases between them. The variable domain in full, with the rest retrieved from reference TRBV12-5 and TRBJ2-6, is DARVTQTPRHKVTEMGQEVTMRCQPILGHNTVFWYRQTMMQGLELLAYFRNRAPLDDSGMPKDRFSAEMPDATLATLKIQPSEPRDSAVYFCASGFSGANVLTFGAGSRLTVL.

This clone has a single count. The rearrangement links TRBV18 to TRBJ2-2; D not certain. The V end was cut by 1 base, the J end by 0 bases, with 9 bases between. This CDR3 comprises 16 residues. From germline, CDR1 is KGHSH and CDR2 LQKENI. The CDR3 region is CASSPRAPANTGELFF. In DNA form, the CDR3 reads TGTGCCAGCTCACCACGGGCCCCAGCGAACACCGGGGAGCTGTTTTTT.

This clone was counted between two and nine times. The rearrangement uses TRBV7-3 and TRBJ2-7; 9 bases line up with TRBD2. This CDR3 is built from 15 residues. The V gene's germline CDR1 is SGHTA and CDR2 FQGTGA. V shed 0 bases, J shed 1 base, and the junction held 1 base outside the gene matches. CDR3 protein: CASSLTAGGSYEQYF. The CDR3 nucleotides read TGTGCCAGCAGCTTAACAGCGGGAGGTTCCTACGAGCAGTACTTC.

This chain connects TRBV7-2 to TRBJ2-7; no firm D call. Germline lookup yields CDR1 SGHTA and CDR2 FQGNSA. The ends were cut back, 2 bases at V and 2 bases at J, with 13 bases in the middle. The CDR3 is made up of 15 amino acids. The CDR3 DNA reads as TGTGCCAGCAGCTTAAGGGCCGCCCCCACCTACGAGCAGTACTTC. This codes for CASSLRAAPTYEQYF.

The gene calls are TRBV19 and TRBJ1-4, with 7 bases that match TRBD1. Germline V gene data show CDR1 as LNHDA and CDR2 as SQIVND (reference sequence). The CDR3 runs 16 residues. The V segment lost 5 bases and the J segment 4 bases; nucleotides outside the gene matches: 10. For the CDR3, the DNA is TGTGCCAGTAGTCCGCGCAGGGGGACCTATAATGAAAAACTGTTTTTT. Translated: CASSPRRGTYNEKLFF.

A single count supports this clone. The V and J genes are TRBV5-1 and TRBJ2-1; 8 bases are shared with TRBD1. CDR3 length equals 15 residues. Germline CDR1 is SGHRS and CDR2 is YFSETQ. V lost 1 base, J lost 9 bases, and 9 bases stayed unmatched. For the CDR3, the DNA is TGCGCCAGCAGCTTGCCGACAGGGGTTTTAAGTGAGCAGTTCTTC. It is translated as CASSLPTGVLSEQFF.

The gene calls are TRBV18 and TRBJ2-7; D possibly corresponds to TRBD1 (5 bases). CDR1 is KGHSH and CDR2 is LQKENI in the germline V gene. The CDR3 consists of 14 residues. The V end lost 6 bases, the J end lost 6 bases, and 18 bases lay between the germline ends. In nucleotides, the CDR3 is TGTGCCAGCTCCATGGGGCAGGGTTATGTCGAGCAGTACTTC. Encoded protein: CASSMGQGYVEQYF.

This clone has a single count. Here the CDR3 reads CAISEAPGQGNSPLHF. Here the CDR3 DNA reads TGTGCCATCAGTGAGGCTCCGGGACAGGGCAATTCACCCCTCCACTTT. This rearrangement joins TRBV10-3 to TRBJ1-6; TRBD1 agrees at 9 bases. With V trimmed by 2 bases and J by 7 bases, 6 bases remained unmatched. This CDR3 has 16 residues. Germline loops: CDR1 ENHRY, CDR2 SYGVKD.

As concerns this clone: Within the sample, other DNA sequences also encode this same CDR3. This CDR3 is CASSLSRGGETQYF. Here the CDR3 DNA reads TGTGCCAGCAGTTTATCGCGGGGCGGGGAGACCCAGTACTTC. The chain has TRBV28 and TRBJ2-5, with D maybe TRBD2 (6 bases). Trimming pared 1 base from V and 5 bases from J, leaving 11 bases between. Germline V gene data show CDR1 as MDHEN and CDR2 as SYDVKM. The length of the CDR3 is 14 residues.

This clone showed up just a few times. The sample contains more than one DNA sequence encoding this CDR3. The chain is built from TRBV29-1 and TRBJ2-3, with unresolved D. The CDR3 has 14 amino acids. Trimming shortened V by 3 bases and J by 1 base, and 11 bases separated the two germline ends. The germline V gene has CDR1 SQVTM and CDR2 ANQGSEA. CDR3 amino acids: CSVEGTSGTDTQYF. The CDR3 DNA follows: TGCAGCGTTGAGGGTACTTCTGGCACAGATACGCAGTATTTT.

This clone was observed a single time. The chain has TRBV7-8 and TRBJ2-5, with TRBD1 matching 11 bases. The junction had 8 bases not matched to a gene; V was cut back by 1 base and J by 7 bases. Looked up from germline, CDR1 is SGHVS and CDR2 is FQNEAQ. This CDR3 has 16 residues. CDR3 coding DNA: TGTGCCAGCAGCTTAGGTCGGACAGGGGGCTTGGGGACCCAGTACTTC. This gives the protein CASSLGRTGGLGTQYF. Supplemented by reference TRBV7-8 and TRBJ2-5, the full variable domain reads GAGVSQSPRYKVAKRGQDVALRCDPISGHVSLFWYQQALGQGPEFLTYFQNEAQLDKSGLPSDRFFAERPEGSVSTLKIQRTQQEDSAVYLCASSLGRTGGLGTQYFGPGTRLLVL.

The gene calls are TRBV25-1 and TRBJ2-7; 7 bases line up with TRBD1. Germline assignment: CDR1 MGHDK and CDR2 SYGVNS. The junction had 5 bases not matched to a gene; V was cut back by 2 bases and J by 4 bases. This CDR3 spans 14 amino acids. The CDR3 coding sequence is TGTGCCAGCAGTGAAGATGTGACAGGGTACGAGCAGTACTTC. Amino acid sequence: CASSEDVTGYEQYF.

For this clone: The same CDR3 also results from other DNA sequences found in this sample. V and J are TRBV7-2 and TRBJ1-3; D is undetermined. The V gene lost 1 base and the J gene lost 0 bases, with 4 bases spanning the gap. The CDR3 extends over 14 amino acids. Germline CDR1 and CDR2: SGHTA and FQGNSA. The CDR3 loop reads CASSLGTSGNTIYF. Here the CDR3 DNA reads TGTGCCAGCAGCTTAGGGACCTCTGGAAACACCATATATTTT.